This T cell receptor beta chain was captured in a study of blood T cell repertoires in COVID-19. Across the whole study: The study drew acute and convalescent COVID-19 samples from the United States, Italy and Spain. T cells, B-cell-depleted T cells, or PBMCs supplied cDNA or gDNA.

Losses at the gene ends were 0 bases for V and 0 bases for J; bases not matched to a gene: 4. Germline CDR1 is SGHKS and CDR2 is YYEKEE (reference sequence). The CDR3 has 18 residues. The authors' processing: Amplification of reference gene primers provided the estimated nucleated cell counts. Produced via immunoSEQ multiplex PCR; TCRdb's table is partial and in-frame only. From that table come the V and J calls and clone size; the DNA was used to work out D and trimming. Among 370,000 or so clones listed, more than 75% were seen once. The receptor was isolated from a human donor with acute or convalescent COVID-19. The donor label of this sample is uncertain. This chain uses TRBV5-5 with TRBJ2-6, with TRBD2 matching 9 bases. Sequences were obtained from peripheral blood. The CDR3 sequence is CASSLGSGGTSGANVLTF. The CDR3 DNA reads TGTGCCAGCAGCTTGGGGAGCGGGGGGACCTCTGGGGCCAACGTCCTGACTTTC. Drawing the rest from reference TRBV5-5 and TRBJ2-6, the complete variable domain is DAGVTQSPTHLIKTRGQQVTLRCSPISGHKSVSWYQQVLGQGPQFIFQYYEKEERGRGNFPDRFSARQFPNYSSELNVNALLLGDSALYLCASSLGSGGTSGANVLTFGAGSRLTVL.